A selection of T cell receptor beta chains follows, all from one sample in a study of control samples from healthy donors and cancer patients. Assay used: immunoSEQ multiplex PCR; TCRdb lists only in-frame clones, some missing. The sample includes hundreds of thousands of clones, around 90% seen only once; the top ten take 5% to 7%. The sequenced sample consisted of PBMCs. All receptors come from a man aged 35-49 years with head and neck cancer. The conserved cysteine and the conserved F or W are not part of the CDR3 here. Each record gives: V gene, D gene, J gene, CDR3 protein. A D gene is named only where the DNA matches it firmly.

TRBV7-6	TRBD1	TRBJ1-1	ASSSLLDRTVSNTEAF
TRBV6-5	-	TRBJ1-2	ASSYILGGGGYT
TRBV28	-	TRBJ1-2	ASSGSDGYGYT
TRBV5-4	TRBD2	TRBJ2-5	ASSFSGVQETQY
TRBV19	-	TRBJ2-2	ASSIDADSINTGELF
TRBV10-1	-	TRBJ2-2	ASSSSPAGELF
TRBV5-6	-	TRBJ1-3	ASRLLGSGNTIY
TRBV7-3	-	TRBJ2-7	ASSLTLYYEQY
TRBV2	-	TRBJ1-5	ASKQATSNQPQH
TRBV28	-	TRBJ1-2	ASSFGSPGGDYGYT
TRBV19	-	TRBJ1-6	ASSIWGAGNSPLH
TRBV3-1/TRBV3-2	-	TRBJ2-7	ASSPALGGKPEQY
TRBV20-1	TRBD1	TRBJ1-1	SASRLTGVTEAF
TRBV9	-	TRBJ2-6	ASSQGFSGANVLT
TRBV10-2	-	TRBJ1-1	ASTWQLNTEAF
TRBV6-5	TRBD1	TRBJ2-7	ASSGQGGPYEQY
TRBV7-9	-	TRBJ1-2	ASSPVANYGYT
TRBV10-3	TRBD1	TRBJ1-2	AISDVGTGGSGYT
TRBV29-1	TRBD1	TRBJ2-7	SVRDRANAYEQY
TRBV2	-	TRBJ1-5	ASSEATFGQPQH
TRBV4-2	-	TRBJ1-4	ASSQDLRGGNEKLF
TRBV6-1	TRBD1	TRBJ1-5	ASSGDRGSNTNQPQH
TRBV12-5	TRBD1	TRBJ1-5	ASGWGQGVNQPQH
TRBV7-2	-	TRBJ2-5	ASSLVIMSTGVGETQY
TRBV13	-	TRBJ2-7	ASSSTESSYEQY
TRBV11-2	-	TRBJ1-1	ASSLPSATEAF
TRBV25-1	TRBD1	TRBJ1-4	ASSAPTGAFEKLF
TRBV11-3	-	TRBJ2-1	ASSLVAGSYNEQF
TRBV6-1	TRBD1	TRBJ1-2	ASSEGLEGAYGYT
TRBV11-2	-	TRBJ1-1	ASSLQTVTEAF
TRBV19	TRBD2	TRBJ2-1	ASSILPLAKNEQF
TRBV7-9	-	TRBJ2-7	ASSLFGTPNYEQY
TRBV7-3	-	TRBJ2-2	ASSRHGAATNTGELF
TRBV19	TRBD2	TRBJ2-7	ASSTKGLAAAYEQY
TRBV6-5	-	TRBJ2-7	ASMPGHKYEQY
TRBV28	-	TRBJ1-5	ASSLWGNSNQPQH
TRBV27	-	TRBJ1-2	ASSFRQTANYGYT
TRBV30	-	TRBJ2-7	AWSVPPSPYEQY
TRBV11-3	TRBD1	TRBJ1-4	ASSQGVGEKLF
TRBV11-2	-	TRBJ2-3	ASSLEGATDTQY
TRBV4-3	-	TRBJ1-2	ASSQDIRDGYT
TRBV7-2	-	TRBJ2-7	ASSLGAGSYEQY
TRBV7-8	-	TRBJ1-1	ASSPEGYQGMNTEAF
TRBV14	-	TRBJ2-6	ASSQQGGANVLT
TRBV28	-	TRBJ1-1	ASSLQGIGMNTEAF